A single sample is the source of the 5 T cell receptor beta chains below, sequenced in a study of blood T cells in healthy people across ages (dated by TCRdb to the mid-2010s). The library was prepared using 5' RACE. This sample was sequenced with an Illumina HiSeq 2500. A second about 7 to 12 cycle PCR used a sample-barcoded 5' primer and a J-beta primer mix. TCRdb reprocessed the public reads (quality trimming at Q25 with fastp, clone calling with MiXCR) and kept in-frame beta chains. Each record represents a unique CDR3 protein, reported with the most common genes and DNA among its rows. The sample contains roughly 1,500,000 distinct CDR3 sequences, almost 35% of them found a single time. Jointly, the top ten make up approximately 10% of the sample. The material sequenced was blood. These receptors originate from a woman younger than 45 in good health.

In its sample, this clonotype was seen a few times. The DNA of the CDR3 is TGTGCCAGCAGCTTAGGACAGGGATTCGGGGAGACCCAGTACTTC. Residues: CASSLGQGFGETQYF. The gene calls are TRBV7-9 and TRBJ2-5, with 7 bases that match TRBD1. J gave up 5 bases and V 1 base, and 7 bases lay outside the gene matches. The CDR3 totals 15 residues. Germline CDR1 reads SEHNR; CDR2 reads FQNEAQ (reference sequence). Full variable domain (missing parts from reference TRBV7-9 and TRBJ2-5): DTGVSQNPRHKITKRGQNVTFRCDPISEHNRLYWYRQTLGQGPEFLTYFQNEAQLEKSRLLSDRFSAERPKGSFSTLEIQRTEQGDSAMYLCASSLGQGFGETQYFGPGTRLLVL.

Concerning this clonotype itself: A much larger clone lies one base from this, so it may be a read error. The chain joins TRBV20-1 to TRBJ2-1; D is undetermined. The germline V gene has CDR1 DFQATT and CDR2 SNEGSKA (reference sequence). The CDR3 covers 14 residues. V was clipped by 6 bases and J by 8 bases, with 20 bases between them. The CDR3 sequence is CSARRGRAGHEQFF. DNA of the CDR3: TGCAGTGCCCGCCGTGGACGAGCTGGCCATGAGCAGTTCTTC.

As concerns this clonotype: Since a much larger clone is just one base distant, this may be a read error. The chain links TRBV27 to TRBJ2-7, with D possibly matching TRBD1 (5 bases). CDR3 length: 15 amino acids. Germline V lookup: CDR1 MNHEY, CDR2 SMNVEV (reference sequence). CDR3 residues: CTSSLSPGNSYEQYF. The CDR3 coding sequence is TGTACCAGCAGTTTATCCCCAGGGAACTCCTACGAGCAGTACTTC.

Concerning this clonotype itself: Without the conserved terminal phenylalanine or tryptophan, this CDR3 likely stems from a read error. This chain's CDR3 is CASARHNYGYTI. CDR3 DNA sequence: TGTGCCAGCGCCAGGCATAACTATGGCTACACCATC. V is TRBV12-3 or TRBV12-4 and J is TRBJ1-2; D unclear. The V end was cut by 8 bases, the J end by 1 base, with 8 bases between. The CDR3 length is 12 residues.

The chain employs TRBV27 and TRBJ2-7; D is perhaps TRBD1 (7 bases). Germline V CDR1 and CDR2: MNHEY, SMNVEV (reference sequence). This CDR3 contains 14 residues. V was pared by 4 bases and J by 6 bases, with 16 bases between. The CDR3 sequence is CASSSQGGIFEQYF. CDR3 coding DNA: TGTGCCAGCAGTTCCCAGGGGGGCATTTTCGAGCAGTACTTC.